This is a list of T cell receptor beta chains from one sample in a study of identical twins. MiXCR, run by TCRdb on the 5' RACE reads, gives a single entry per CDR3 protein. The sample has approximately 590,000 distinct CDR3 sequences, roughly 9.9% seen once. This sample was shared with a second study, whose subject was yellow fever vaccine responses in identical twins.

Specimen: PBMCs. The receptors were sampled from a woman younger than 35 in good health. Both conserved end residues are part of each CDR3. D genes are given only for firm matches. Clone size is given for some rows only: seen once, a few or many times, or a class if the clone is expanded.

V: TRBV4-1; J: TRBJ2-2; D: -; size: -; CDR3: CASSQRVGGNPGGELFF; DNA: TGCGCCAGCAGCCAAAGGGTCGGTGGTAATCCTGGGGGGGAGCTGTTTTTT
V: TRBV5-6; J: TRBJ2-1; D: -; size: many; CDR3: CASSRTASSYNEQFF; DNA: TGTGCCAGCAGCCGGACAGCAAGCTCCTACAATGAGCAGTTCTTC
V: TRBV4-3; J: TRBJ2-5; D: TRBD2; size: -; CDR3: CASSQDGLADEETQYF; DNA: TGCGCCAGCAGCCAAGATGGGCTAGCGGACGAAGAGACCCAGTACTTC
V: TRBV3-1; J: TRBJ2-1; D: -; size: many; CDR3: CASSRTWSSYNEQFF; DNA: TGTGCCAGCAGCCGAACCTGGAGCTCCTACAATGAGCAGTTCTTC
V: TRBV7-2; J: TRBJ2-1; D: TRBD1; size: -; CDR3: CASRGQGPYNEQFF; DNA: TGTGCCAGCAGGGGACAGGGCCCCTACAATGAGCAGTTCTTC
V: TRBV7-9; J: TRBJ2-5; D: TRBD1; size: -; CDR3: CASSLFRRQGEETQYF; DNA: TGTGCCAGCAGCTTATTTCGGAGACAGGGGGAAGAGACCCAGTACTTC
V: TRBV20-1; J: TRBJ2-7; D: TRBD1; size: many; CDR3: CSAKTTGTGFGEQYF; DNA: TGCAGTGCTAAAACAACCGGGACAGGGTTTGGCGAGCAGTACTTC
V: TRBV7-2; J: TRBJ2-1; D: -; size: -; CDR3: CASSFGDGPNEQFF; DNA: TGTGCCAGCAGCTTCGGAGACGGCCCGAATGAGCAGTTCTTC
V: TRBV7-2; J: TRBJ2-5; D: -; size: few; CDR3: CASSLVSGGRGETQYF; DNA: TGTGCCAGCAGCTTAGTTTCGGGGGGCAGGGGGGAGACCCAGTACTTC
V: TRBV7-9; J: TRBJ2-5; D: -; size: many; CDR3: CASSLLSDGTQYF; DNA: TGTGCCAGCAGCTTATTATCCGACGGGACCCAGTACTTC
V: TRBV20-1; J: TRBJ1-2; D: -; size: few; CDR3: CSARGGTVYGYTF; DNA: TGCAGTGCTCGCGGGGGAACGGTCTATGGCTACACCTTC
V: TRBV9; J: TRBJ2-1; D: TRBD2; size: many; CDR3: CASSVGLAGSSYNEQFF; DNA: TGTGCCAGCAGCGTAGGACTAGCGGGCAGCTCCTACAATGAGCAGTTCTTC
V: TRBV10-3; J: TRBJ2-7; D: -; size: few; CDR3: CAISESRGIPSYEQYF; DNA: TGTGCCATCAGTGAGTCGAGGGGGATCCCGTCCTACGAGCAGTACTTC
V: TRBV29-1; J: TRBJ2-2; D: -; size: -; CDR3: CSVGGEATGELFF; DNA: TGCAGCGTTGGGGGGGAAGCCACCGGGGAGCTGTTTTTT